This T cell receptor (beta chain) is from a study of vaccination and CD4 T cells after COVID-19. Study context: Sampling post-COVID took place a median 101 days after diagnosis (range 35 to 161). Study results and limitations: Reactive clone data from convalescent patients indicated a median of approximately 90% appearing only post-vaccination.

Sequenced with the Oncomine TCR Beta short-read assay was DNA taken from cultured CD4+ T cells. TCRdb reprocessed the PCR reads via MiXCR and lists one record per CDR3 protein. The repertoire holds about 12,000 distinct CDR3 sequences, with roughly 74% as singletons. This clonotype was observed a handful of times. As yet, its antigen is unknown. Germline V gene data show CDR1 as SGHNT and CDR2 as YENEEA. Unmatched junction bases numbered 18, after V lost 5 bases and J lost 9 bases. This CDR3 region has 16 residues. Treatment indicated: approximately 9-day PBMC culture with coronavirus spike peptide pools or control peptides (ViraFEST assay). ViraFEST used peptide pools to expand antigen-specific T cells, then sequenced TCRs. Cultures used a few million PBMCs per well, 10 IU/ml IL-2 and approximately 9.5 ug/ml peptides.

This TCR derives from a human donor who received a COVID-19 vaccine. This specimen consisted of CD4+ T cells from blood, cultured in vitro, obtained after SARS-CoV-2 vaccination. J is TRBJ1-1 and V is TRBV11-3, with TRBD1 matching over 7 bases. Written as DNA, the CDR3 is TGTGCCAGCAGCGGTCTTAGAGGACAGGTGTCTGAGAAAGCTTTCTTT. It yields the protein CASSGLRGQVSEKAFF.